Below, 17 T cell receptor beta chains from the same sample are listed, as sequenced in a study of CD8 T cells in ankylosing spondylitis. One entry per CDR3 protein results from TCRdb running MiXCR on the 5' RACE reads. The repertoire holds over 75,000 distinct CDR3 sequences, 7.5% to 9% seen once, with just over 5% in the top ten. What was sequenced was blood, either unsorted or a sorted T cell fraction (not recorded which). These receptors were obtained from a male donor with ankylosing spondylitis or in good health (not recorded which).

The chain recombines TRBV24-1 with TRBJ2-7; 7 bases are shared with TRBD1. Germline loops: CDR1 KGHDR, CDR2 SFDVKD. Germline trimming cut 2 bases from V and 3 bases from J; bases unmatched to any gene: 9. The CDR3 runs to 16 residues. CDR3 amino acids: CATSDSPDRVGYEQYF. CDR3 nucleotide sequence: TGTGCCACCAGTGATTCCCCCGACAGGGTCGGCTACGAGCAGTACTTC.

This clonotype was observed many times. The V and J genes are TRBV4-1 and TRBJ1-1; 8 bases are shared with TRBD1. Looked up from germline, CDR1 is MGHRA and CDR2 is YSYEKL. Trimming took 3 bases from V and 3 from J; bases not matched to a gene: 6. CDR3 size: 15 residues. The CDR3 DNA reads TGCGCCAGCAGCCACCGGACAGGGCTGTACACTGAAGCTTTCTTT. It translates to CASSHRTGLYTEAFF.

This clonotype was observed many times. The chain is built from TRBV9 and TRBJ1-4, with D hard to call. The V gene's germline CDR1 is SGDLS and CDR2 YYNGEE. Trimming took off 0 bases at V and 4 bases at J, with 4 bases between the two ends. The CDR3 consists of 13 residues. The CDR3 DNA reads as TGTGCCAGCAGCGTAGACGATAATGAAAAACTGTTTTTT. Translation: CASSVDDNEKLFF.

The table lists this clonotype with many counts. The gene calls are TRBV12-3 or TRBV12-4 and TRBJ1-1; D may be TRBD1 (5 bases). The CDR3 length is 15 residues. V was cut by 6 bases and J by 4 bases, with 18 bases left in between. The DNA of the CDR3 is TGTGCCAGCAGCCCCCGAGGATGGGGGTTCACTGAAGCTTTCTTT. Translating it yields CASSPRGWGFTEAFF.

This clonotype was recorded many times. The gene calls are TRBV9 and TRBJ2-3, with D uncertain. Germline V gene lookup returns CDR1 SGDLS and CDR2 YYNGEE. This CDR3 region has 13 residues. Trimming took off 4 bases at V and 4 bases at J, with 10 bases between the two ends. The DNA of the CDR3 is TGTGCCAGCAGCCCGACCTCTCCAGATACGCAGTATTTT. Translation: CASSPTSPDTQYF.

This clonotype was recorded many times. The rearrangement joins TRBV5-1 to TRBJ2-1, with 7 positions matching TRBD1. CDR3 size: 15 residues. J gave up 1 base and V 1 base, and 2 bases lay outside the gene matches. Germline V gene data show CDR1 as SGHRS and CDR2 as YFSETQ. The DNA for the CDR3 is TGCGCCAGCAGCTTGAACAGGGGATCCTACAATGAGCAGTTCTTC. This translates into CASSLNRGSYNEQFF.

This clonotype showed up many times. This chain connects TRBV20-1 to TRBJ2-7, with 8 bases fitting TRBD2. CDR1 and CDR2 from the germline V gene are DFQATT and SNEGSKA (reference sequence). The ends lost 2 bases at V and 5 bases at J; junction bases unmatched: 11. The CDR3 runs to 15 residues. CDR3 in amino acids: CSARLRTSWSHEQYF. CDR3 DNA: TGCAGTGCTAGACTTAGGACTAGCTGGAGTCACGAGCAGTACTTC.

This clonotype was seen ten or more times. The chain joins TRBV6-5 to TRBJ2-7; 10 nucleotides agree with TRBD2. Per germline, CDR1 MNHEY and CDR2 SVGAGI. CDR3 length: 17 residues. Losses at the gene ends were 7 bases for V and 2 bases for J; bases not matched to a gene: 14. Here the CDR3 reads CASTPLRKLAGPYEQYF. In nucleotides, the CDR3 is TGTGCCAGCACTCCCTTACGTAAACTAGCGGGGCCCTACGAGCAGTACTTC.

Only a few counts were recorded for this clonotype. The chain couples TRBV12-3 or TRBV12-4 to TRBJ1-2; 8 bases map to TRBD1. The CDR3 is made up of 19 amino acids. The V and J ends lost 5 bases and 8 bases, in that order; junction bases with no gene match: 25. In nucleotides, the CDR3 is TGTGCCAGCAGTGGAAAGGGGCGACGGACAGGGCAGGAATCGGGAGGCTACACCTTC. Its translation: CASSGKGRRTGQESGGYTF.

This clonotype has a count of ten or more. This chain uses TRBV28 with TRBJ2-3; a possible D gene is TRBD2 (5 bases). CDR1 is MDHEN, CDR2 SYDVKM, per germline. This CDR3 comprises 17 residues. The V end was cut by 6 bases, the J end by 4 bases, with 23 bases between. The CDR3 region has the DNA TGTGCCAGCAGGCGCTTGAGGCTAGTCGTCGGGGCAGATACGCAGTATTTT. Protein: CASRRLRLVVGADTQYF.

This clonotype turned up a few times. The chain recombines TRBV11-2 with TRBJ1-5, with 9 positions matching TRBD1. The CDR3 consists of 19 residues. V shed 1 base and J 2 bases; nucleotides not matched to a gene: 12. Germline V gene lookup returns CDR1 SGHAT and CDR2 FQNNGV. The CDR3 DNA sequence: TGTGCCAGCAGCTTAGTTCGGGACAGGGATCCTACTGGCAATCAGCCCCAGCATTTT. Translated: CASSLVRDRDPTGNQPQHF.

This clonotype was observed at least ten times. V usage is TRBV29-1 and J usage is TRBJ1-5; 9 bases fit TRBD1. The CDR3 consists of 14 residues. Germline values: CDR1 SQVTM, CDR2 ANQGSEA. J lost 4 bases, V lost 7 bases, and 8 bases had no gene match. CDR3 in amino acids: CSARTGTGNQPQHF. CDR3 nucleotides: TGCAGCGCCCGGACCGGGACAGGGAATCAGCCCCAGCATTTT.

Points on this clonotype: A junction boundary mismatches the germline segment, possibly from a read error. The chain combines TRBV27 with TRBJ2-2; no clear D. The CDR3 covers 13 residues. In germline, CDR1 is MNHEY, CDR2 SMNVEV (reference sequence). CDR3 sequence reads: CVSSLRRTGELFF. CDR3 DNA: TGTGTCAGCAGTCTCCGGAGAACCGGGGAGCTGTTTTTT.

Turning to this clonotype: The junction departs from the called germline gene at one end, perhaps through a read error. The chain employs TRBV6-1 and TRBJ2-5; a weak D match, TRBD2 (6 bases). The CDR3 spans 14 residues. CDR1 is MNHNS, CDR2 SASEGT, per germline. The CDR3 DNA follows: TGTGTCAGCAGGGACTGGACCGCACAAGAGACCCAGTACTTC. Its protein is CVSRDWTAQETQYF.

The chain links TRBV2 to TRBJ2-7, with TRBD2 matching over 11 bases. The ends lost 7 bases at V and 2 bases at J; junction bases unmatched: 4. CDR1 and CDR2 (germline): SNHLY, FYNNEI. CDR3 length equals 14 residues. The CDR3: CASKPGLAAYEQYF. The CDR3 DNA reads as TGTGCCAGCAAGCCGGGACTAGCGGCCTACGAGCAGTACTTC. The whole variable domain, filled in from reference TRBV2 and TRBJ2-7, reads EPEVTQTPSHQVTQMGQEVILRCVPISNHLYFYWYRQILGQKVEFLVSFYNNEISEKSEIFDDQFSVERPDGSNFTLKIRSTKLEDSAMYFCASKPGLAAYEQYFGPGTRLTVT.

This clonotype has a handful of counts. V usage is TRBV20-1 and J usage is TRBJ1-5; 10 nucleotides align to TRBD1. Germline V gene data show CDR1 as DFQATT and CDR2 as SNEGSKA (reference sequence). The CDR3 contains 18 residues. V lost 5 bases, J lost 0 bases, and 13 bases stayed unmatched. The CDR3 region has the DNA TGCAGTGCTCTTTCCCTCGGGACAGGGGAGATTAGCAATCAGCCCCAGCATTTT. It encodes CSALSLGTGEISNQPQHF.

In its sample, this clonotype was seen many times. V and J are TRBV20-1 and TRBJ2-2; 8 bases match TRBD1. J gave up 7 bases and V 3 bases, and 13 bases lay outside the gene matches. In germline, CDR1 is DFQATT, CDR2 SNEGSKA (reference sequence). The CDR3 loop spans 16 amino acids. The CDR3 DNA is TGCAGTGCTAGGGCGGACAGGGTTGGAATCGGCGGGGAGCTGTTTTTT. Its translation is CSARADRVGIGGELFF.